Listed below are T cell receptor beta chains from one sample, sequenced in a study of blood T cell repertoires in COVID-19. The table came from immunoSEQ multiplex PCR; TCRdb's copy has only in-frame clones and leaves some out. The sample has 430,000 or so clones; 85% to 90% are singletons. Source material: PBMCs or T cells enriched from blood (not recorded which). The receptors were sampled from a woman in her forties who had recovered from COVID-19. The CDR3 runs from the conserved cysteine through the conserved F or W. D genes are given only for firm matches. Clone size is not always given. Where it is, it says once, few, many or a class for expanded clones.

d_gene	v_gene	abundance	j_gene	CDR3aa
.	TRBV4-3	.	TRBJ2-7	CASSQRRGQNEQYF
TRBD1	TRBV5-1	.	TRBJ1-1	CASSFGTGSPGAFF
.	TRBV6-2/TRBV6-3	.	TRBJ1-1	CASSYSTGKLNTEAFF
.	TRBV5-8	.	TRBJ1-1	CASSLNGGLENTEAFF
.	TRBV2	.	TRBJ1-2	CASSALGTPEEGYTF
.	TRBV12-3/TRBV12-4	.	TRBJ1-2	CASSLSSYGYTF
TRBD1	TRBV19	.	TRBJ2-3	CASRAGGGAGTDTQYF
TRBD1	TRBV28	.	TRBJ1-5	CASSFGGTASQPQHF
.	TRBV28	.	TRBJ1-1	CASSFGGGTEAFF
TRBD1	TRBV6-5	few	TRBJ1-4	CASRRQGYEKLFF
.	TRBV24-1	once	TRBJ1-1	CATSDLTGEAFF
TRBD2	TRBV3-1/TRBV3-2	.	TRBJ2-1	CASSRAGGSYNEQFF
.	TRBV18	.	TRBJ1-2	CASSGETGAYGYTF
TRBD2	TRBV19	.	TRBJ2-3	CASSVGLAGGADTQYF
.	TRBV11-2	.	TRBJ2-2	CASSLAGPGELFF
.	TRBV12-5	.	TRBJ1-1	CASGPNRVRTEAFF
.	TRBV21-1	.	TRBJ2-7	CASSKDPKKLFYEQYF
.	TRBV9	.	TRBJ2-1	CASSVVGVDEQFF
.	TRBV19	.	TRBJ2-7	CASSIAGVGEQYF
TRBD2	TRBV18	.	TRBJ2-3	CASSPLAGGTQYF
.	TRBV5-1	.	TRBJ2-7	CASSLGGSAYEQYF
.	TRBV9	.	TRBJ2-1	CASSVAGYNEQFF